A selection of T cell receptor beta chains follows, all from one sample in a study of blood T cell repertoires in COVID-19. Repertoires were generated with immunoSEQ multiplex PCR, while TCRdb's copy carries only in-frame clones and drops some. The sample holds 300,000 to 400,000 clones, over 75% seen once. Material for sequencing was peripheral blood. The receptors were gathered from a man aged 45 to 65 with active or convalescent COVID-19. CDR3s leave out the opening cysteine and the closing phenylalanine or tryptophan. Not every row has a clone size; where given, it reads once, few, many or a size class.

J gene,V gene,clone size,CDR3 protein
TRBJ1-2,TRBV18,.,ASSPRQGGSYGYT
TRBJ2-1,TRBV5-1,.,ASSLLPGGMAASYNEQF
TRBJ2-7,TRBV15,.,ATSRDRTPREQY
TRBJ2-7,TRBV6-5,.,ASSNRVSGRYEQY
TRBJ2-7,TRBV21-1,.,ASSPQKPGPRGPYEQY
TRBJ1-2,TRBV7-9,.,ASSLAGGYT
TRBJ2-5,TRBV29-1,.,SVGRQGETQY
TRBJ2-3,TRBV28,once,ASSLGSPRRGSPDTQY
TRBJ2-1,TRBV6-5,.,ASRGLALYNEQF
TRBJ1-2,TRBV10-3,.,AISGTGQGEGYT
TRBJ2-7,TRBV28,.,ASSLADRDYEQY
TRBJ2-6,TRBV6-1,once,ASSEGSSGANVLT
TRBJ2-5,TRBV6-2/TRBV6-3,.,ASSLPNLVQETQY
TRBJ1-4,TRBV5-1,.,ASSPLNNEKLF
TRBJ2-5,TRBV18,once,ASSPGGREETQY